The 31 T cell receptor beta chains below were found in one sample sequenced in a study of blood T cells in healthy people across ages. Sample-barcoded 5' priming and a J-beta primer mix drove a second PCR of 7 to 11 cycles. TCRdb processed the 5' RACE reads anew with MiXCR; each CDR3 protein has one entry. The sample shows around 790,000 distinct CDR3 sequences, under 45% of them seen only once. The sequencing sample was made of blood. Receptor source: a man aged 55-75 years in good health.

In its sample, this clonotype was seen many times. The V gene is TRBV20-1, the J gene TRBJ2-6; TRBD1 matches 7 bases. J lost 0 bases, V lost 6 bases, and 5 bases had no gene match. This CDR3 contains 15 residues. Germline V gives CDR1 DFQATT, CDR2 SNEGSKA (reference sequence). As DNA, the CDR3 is TGCAGTGCACGGGACAGTGCCTCTGGGGCCAACGTCCTGACTTTC. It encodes CSARDSASGANVLTF.

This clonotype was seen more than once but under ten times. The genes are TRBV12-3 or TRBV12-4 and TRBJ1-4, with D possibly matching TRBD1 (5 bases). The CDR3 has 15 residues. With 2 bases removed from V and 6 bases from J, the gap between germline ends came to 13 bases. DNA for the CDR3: TGTGCCAGCAGTTTATGGGGCAGGGATCATGAAAAACTGTTTTTT. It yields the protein CASSLWGRDHEKLFF.

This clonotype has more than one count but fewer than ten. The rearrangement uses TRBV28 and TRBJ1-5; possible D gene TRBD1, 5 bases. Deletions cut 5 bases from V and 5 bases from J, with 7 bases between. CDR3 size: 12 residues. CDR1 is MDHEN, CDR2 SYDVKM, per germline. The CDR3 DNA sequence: TGTGCCAGCAGTCTGACAGATCAGCCCCAGCATTTT. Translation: CASSLTDQPQHF.

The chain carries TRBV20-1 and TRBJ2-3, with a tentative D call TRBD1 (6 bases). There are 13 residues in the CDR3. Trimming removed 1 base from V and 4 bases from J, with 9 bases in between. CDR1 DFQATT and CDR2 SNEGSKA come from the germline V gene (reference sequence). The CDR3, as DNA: TGCAGTGCTAGAGTCAGGGGAGCAGATACGCAGTATTTT. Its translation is CSARVRGADTQYF.

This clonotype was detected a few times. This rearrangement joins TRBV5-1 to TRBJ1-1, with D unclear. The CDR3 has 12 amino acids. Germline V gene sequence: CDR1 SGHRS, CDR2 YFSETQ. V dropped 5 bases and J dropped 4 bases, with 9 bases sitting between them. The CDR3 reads CASRDYGTEAFF. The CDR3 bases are TGCGCCAGCAGGGATTACGGCACTGAAGCTTTCTTT. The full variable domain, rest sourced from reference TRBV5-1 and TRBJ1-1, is KAGVTQTPRYLIKTRGQQVTLSCSPISGHRSVSWYQQTPGQGLQFLFEYFSETQRNKGNFPGRFSGRQFSNSRSEMNVSTLELGDSALYLCASRDYGTEAFFGQGTRLTVV.

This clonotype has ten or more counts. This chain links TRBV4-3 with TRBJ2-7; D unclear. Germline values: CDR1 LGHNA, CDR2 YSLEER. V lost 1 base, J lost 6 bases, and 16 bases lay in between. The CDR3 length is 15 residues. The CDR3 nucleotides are TGCGCCAGCAGCCAAGCGGCTTCTGGGCGTCTCGAGCAGTACTTC. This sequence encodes CASSQAASGRLEQYF.

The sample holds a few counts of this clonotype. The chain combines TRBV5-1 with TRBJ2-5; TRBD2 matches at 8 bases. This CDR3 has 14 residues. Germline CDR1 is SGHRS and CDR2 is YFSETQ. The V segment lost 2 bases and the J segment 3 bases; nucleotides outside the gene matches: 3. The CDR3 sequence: CASSFRGGEETQYF. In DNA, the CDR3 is TGCGCCAGCAGCTTCCGGGGGGGGGAAGAGACCCAGTACTTC.

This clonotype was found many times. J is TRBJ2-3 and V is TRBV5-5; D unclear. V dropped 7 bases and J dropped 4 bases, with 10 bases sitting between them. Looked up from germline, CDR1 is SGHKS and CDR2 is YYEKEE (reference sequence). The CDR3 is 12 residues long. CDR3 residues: CASGYYADTQYF. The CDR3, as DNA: TGTGCCAGCGGCTATTACGCAGATACGCAGTATTTT. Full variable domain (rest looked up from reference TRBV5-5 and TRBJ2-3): DAGVTQSPTHLIKTRGQQVTLRCSPISGHKSVSWYQQVLGQGPQFIFQYYEKEERGRGNFPDRFSARQFPNYSSELNVNALLLGDSALYLCASGYYADTQYFGPGTRLTVL.

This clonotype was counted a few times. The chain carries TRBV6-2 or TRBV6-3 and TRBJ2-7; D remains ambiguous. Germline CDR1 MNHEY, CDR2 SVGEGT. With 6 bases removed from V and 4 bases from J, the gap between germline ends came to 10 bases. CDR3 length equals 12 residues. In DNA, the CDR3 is TGTGCCAGCAGCGACATAGTGTACGAGCAGTACTTC. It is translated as CASSDIVYEQYF.

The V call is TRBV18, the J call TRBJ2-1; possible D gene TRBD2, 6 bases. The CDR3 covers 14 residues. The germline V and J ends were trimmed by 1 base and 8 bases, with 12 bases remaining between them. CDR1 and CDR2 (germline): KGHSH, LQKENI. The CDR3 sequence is CASSPRLATDEQFF. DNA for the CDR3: TGTGCCAGCTCACCACGGCTAGCGACCGATGAGCAGTTCTTC.

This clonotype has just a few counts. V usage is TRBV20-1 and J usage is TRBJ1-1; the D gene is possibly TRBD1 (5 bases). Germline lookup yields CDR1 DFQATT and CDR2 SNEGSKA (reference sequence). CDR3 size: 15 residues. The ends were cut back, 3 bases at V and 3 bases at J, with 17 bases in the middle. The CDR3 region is CSARITTRQYTEAFF. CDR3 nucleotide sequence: TGCAGTGCTAGGATAACGACCCGACAGTACACTGAAGCTTTCTTT.

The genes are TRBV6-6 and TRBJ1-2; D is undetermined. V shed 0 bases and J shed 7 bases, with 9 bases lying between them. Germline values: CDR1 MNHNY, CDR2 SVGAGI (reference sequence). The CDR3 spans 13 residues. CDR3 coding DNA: TGTGCCAGCAGTTACTCGCACGGCTCTGGCTACACCTTC. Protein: CASSYSHGSGYTF.

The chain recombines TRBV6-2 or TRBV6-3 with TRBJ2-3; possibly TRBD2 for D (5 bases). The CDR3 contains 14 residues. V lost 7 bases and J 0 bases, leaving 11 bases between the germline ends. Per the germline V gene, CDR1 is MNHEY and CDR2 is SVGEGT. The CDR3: CASNARTSTDTQYF. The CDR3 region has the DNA TGTGCCAGCAACGCAAGGACTAGCACAGATACGCAGTATTTT.

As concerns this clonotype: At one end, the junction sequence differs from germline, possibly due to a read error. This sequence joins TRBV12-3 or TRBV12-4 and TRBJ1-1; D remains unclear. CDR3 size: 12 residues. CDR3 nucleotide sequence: TGTGCCGGCAGTTTCTTCGTTCATGAAGCTTTCTTT. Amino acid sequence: CAGSFFVHEAFF.

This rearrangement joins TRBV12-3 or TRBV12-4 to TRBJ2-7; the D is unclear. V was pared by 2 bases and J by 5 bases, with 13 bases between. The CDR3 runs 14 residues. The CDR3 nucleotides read TGTGCCAGCAGTTTAAAGGGTCCCCCGAACGAGCAGTACTTC. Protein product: CASSLKGPPNEQYF.

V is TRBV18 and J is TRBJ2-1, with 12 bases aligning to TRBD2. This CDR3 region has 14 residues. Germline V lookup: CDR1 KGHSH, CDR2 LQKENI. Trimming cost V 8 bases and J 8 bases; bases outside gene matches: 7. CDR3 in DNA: TGTGCCAGCAAGACTAGCGGGGGTTCGGATGAGCAGTTCTTC. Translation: CASKTSGGSDEQFF.

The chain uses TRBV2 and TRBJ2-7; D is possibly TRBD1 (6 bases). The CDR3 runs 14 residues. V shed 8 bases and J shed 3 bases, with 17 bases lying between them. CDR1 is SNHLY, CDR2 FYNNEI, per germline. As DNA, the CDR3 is TGTGCCAGCTGGGGGACAAAAGGAATCTACGAGCAGTACTTC. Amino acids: CASWGTKGIYEQYF. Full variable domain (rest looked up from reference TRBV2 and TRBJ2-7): EPEVTQTPSHQVTQMGQEVILRCVPISNHLYFYWYRQILGQKVEFLVSFYNNEISEKSEIFDDQFSVERPDGSNFTLKIRSTKLEDSAMYFCASWGTKGIYEQYFGPGTRLTVT.

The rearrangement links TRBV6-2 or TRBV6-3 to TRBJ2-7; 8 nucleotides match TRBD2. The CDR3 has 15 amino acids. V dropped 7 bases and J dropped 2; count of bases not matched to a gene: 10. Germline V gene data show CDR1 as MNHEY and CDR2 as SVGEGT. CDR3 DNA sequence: TGTGCCAGCACCGTACCACACGGGGGGGCCTACGAGCAGTACTTC. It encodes CASTVPHGGAYEQYF.

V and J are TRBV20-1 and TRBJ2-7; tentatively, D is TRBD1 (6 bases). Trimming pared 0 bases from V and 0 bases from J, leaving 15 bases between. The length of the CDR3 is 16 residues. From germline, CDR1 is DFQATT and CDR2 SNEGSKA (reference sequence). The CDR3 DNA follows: TGCAGTGCTAGAGATGTGGGGGCTTCGATCTCCTACGAGCAGTACTTC. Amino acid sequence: CSARDVGASISYEQYF.

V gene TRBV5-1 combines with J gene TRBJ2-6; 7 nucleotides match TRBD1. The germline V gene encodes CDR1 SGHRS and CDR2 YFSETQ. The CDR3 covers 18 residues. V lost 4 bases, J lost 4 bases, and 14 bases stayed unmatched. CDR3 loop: CASSPWTGKSSGANVLTF. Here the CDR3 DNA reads TGCGCCAGCAGCCCATGGACAGGAAAATCTTCCGGGGCCAACGTCCTGACTTTC.

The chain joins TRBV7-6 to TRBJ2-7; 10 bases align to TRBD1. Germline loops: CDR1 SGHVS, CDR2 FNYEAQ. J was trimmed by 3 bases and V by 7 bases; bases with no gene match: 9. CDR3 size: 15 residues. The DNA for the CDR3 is TGTGCCAGCACCCCTGGTAGGGACAGGGGCTACGAGCAGTACTTC. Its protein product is CASTPGRDRGYEQYF.

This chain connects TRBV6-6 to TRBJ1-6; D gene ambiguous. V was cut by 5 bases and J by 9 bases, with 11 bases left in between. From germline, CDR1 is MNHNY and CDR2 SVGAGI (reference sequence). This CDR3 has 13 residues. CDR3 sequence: CASSLLDGSPLHF. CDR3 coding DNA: TGTGCCAGCAGTCTCCTGGACGGTTCACCCCTCCACTTT.

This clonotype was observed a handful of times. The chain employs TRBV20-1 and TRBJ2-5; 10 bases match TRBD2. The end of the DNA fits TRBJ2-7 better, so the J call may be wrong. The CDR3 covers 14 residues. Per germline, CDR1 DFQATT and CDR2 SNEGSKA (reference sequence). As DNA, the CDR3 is TGCAGTGCAGACCCTAGCGGGGGCCGCTACGAGCAGTACTTC. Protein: CSADPSGGRYEQYF.

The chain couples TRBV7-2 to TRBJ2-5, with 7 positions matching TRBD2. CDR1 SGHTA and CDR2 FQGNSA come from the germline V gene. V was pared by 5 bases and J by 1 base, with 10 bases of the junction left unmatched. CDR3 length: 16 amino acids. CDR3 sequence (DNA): TGTGCCAGCAGCCCAACGCGGACTAGTCGCCAAGAGACCCAGTACTTC. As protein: CASSPTRTSRQETQYF.

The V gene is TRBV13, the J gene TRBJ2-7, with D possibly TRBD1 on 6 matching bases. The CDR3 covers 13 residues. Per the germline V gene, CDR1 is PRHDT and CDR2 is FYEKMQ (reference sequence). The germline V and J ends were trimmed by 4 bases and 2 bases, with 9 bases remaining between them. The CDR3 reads CASSSGHAYEQYF. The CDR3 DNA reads TGTGCCAGCAGCTCGGGACATGCCTACGAGCAGTACTTC.

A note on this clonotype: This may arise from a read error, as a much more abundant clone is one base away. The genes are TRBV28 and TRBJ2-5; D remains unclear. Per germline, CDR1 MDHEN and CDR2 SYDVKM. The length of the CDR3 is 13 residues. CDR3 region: CASSFASQEAQYF. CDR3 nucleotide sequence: TGTGCCAGCAGTTTCGCCTCACAAGAGGCCCAGTACTTC.

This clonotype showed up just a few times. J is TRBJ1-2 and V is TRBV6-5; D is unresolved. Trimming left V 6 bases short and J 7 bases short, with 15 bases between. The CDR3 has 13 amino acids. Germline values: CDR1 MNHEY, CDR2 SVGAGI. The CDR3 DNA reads TGTGCCAGCAGGGGGAGAGGAGCCGGTGGCTACACCTTC. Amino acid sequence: CASRGRGAGGYTF.

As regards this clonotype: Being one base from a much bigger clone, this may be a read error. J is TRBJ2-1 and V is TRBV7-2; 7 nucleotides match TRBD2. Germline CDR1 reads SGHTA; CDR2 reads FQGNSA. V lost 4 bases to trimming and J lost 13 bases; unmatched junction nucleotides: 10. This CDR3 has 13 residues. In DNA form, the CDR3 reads TGTGCCAGCAGCTCGACTAGCTTGGAGACCCAGTTCTTC. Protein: CASSSTSLETQFF. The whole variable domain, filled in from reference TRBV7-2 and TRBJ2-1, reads GAGVSQSPSNKVTEKGKDVELRCDPISGHTALYWYRQSLGQGLEFLIYFQGNSAPDKSGLPSDRFSAERTGGSVSTLTIQRTQQEDSAVYLCASSSTSLETQFFGPGTRLTVL.

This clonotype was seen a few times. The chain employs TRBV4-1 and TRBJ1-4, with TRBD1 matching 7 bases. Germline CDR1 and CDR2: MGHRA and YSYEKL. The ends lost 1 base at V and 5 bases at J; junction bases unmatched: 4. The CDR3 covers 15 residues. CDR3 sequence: CASSQVGQLNEKLFF. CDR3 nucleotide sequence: TGCGCCAGCAGCCAAGTGGGACAGCTAAATGAAAAACTGTTTTTT.

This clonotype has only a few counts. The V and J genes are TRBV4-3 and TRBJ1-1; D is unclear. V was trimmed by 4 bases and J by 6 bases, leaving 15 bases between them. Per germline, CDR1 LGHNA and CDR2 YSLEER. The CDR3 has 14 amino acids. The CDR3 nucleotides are TGCGCCAGCAGCCCAGAACCGGCTAGCGCTGAAGCTTTCTTT. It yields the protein CASSPEPASAEAFF.

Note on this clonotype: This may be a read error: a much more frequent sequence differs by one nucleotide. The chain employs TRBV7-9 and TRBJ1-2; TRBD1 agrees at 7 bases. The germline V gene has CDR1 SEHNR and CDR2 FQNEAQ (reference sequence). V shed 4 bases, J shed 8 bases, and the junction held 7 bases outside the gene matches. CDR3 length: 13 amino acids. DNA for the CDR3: TGTGCCAGCAGCTACTCAGGGGGAGAAGGCTACACCTTC. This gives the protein CASSYSGGEGYTF.